Below, 21 T cell receptor beta chains from the same sample are listed, as sequenced in a study of identical twins. TCRdb re-called the 5' RACE reads with MiXCR, one entry per CDR3 protein. The sample carries approximately 220,000 distinct CDR3 sequences, 7.5% recorded once. The same data also went into a second study, on yellow fever vaccine responses in identical twins.

Material for sequencing was CD8+ T cells sorted from blood. The origin of the receptors is a woman under 30 in good health.

This clonotype has just a few counts. The CDR3 nucleotides read TGTGCCAGCACCCCAGGACTAGGGGCACACAATGAGCAGTTCTTC. It codes for CASTPGLGAHNEQFF. V is TRBV2 and J is TRBJ2-1; 7 bases line up with TRBD2. CDR3 length: 15 amino acids. The germline V gene has CDR1 SNHLY and CDR2 FYNNEI. V gave up 7 bases and J gave up 5 bases; unmatched junction bases: 11.

This clonotype has only a few counts. The chain is built from TRBV7-9 and TRBJ2-1; 9 nucleotides agree with TRBD1. V dropped 8 bases and J dropped 4; count of bases not matched to a gene: 3. The germline V gene has CDR1 SEHNR and CDR2 FQNEAQ (reference sequence). The CDR3 is 13 amino acids. In nucleotides, the CDR3 is TGTGCCAGCGGGACAGGGATATACAATGAGCAGTTCTTC. Its translation: CASGTGIYNEQFF.

This clonotype has ten or more counts. The V gene is TRBV5-1, the J gene TRBJ2-1; 8 bases fit TRBD2. CDR3 length: 16 amino acids. Trimming at V came to 0 bases and at J to 4 bases, leaving 6 bases not matched to a gene. Germline V CDR1 and CDR2: SGHRS, YFSETQ. The CDR3 coding sequence is TGCGCCAGCAGCTTGGAACGGGGGGGACTATACAATGAGCAGTTCTTC. This translates into CASSLERGGLYNEQFF.

The chain carries TRBV5-1 and TRBJ1-6; TRBD1 matches 8 bases. Trimming removed 0 bases from V and 10 bases from J; junction bases left unmatched: 9. CDR3 length: 16 residues. Germline-derived CDR1 and CDR2 are SGHRS and YFSETQ. Here the CDR3 reads CASSLAPDRVSSPLHF. In DNA, the CDR3 is TGCGCCAGCAGCTTGGCCCCGGACAGGGTGAGCTCACCCCTCCACTTT. Combining the CDR3 with reference TRBV5-1 and TRBJ1-6 gives the whole variable domain KAGVTQTPRYLIKTRGQQVTLSCSPISGHRSVSWYQQTPGQGLQFLFEYFSETQRNKGNFPGRFSGRQFSNSRSEMNVSTLELGDSALYLCASSLAPDRVSSPLHFGNGTRLTVT.

This clonotype turned up a few times. CDR3: CASSPGGRVTEAFF. The CDR3 bases are TGTGCCAGCAGCCCCGGGGGTAGGGTCACTGAAGCTTTCTTT. The J gene is TRBJ1-1, the V gene TRBV5-5; maybe TRBD1 (5 bases). The V gene lost 4 bases and the J gene lost 4 bases, with 14 bases spanning the gap. CDR3 length: 14 residues. From germline, CDR1 is SGHKS and CDR2 YYEKEE (reference sequence).

The chain is built from TRBV7-2 and TRBJ1-1, with D uncertain. CDR1 is SGHTA and CDR2 is FQGNSA in the germline V gene. V was clipped by 2 bases and J by 4 bases, with 5 bases between them. The CDR3 has 12 amino acids. The CDR3 reads CASSLLLTEAFF. CDR3 in DNA: TGTGCCAGCAGCTTATTACTCACTGAAGCTTTCTTT.

Many counts were recorded for this clonotype. The chain links TRBV7-2 to TRBJ2-7; maybe TRBD2 (5 bases). The ends were cut back, 5 bases at V and 3 bases at J, with 14 bases in the middle. The CDR3 sequence is 14 residues long. CDR1 is SGHTA, CDR2 FQGNSA, per germline. The CDR3, as DNA: TGTGCCAGCAGCCCGGGGAACTCTAGCTACGAGCAGTACTTC. Encoded protein: CASSPGNSSYEQYF. The whole variable domain, remainder taken from reference TRBV7-2 and TRBJ2-7, is GAGVSQSPSNKVTEKGKDVELRCDPISGHTALYWYRQSLGQGLEFLIYFQGNSAPDKSGLPSDRFSAERTGGSVSTLTIQRTQQEDSAVYLCASSPGNSSYEQYFGPGTRLTVT.

The gene calls are TRBV6-4 and TRBJ2-3, with 8 bases aligning to TRBD2. This CDR3 has 14 residues. Per germline, CDR1 MRHNA and CDR2 SNTAGT. V was pared by 6 bases and J by 2 bases, with 4 bases of the junction left unmatched. CDR3 amino acids: CASSSGSSTDTQYF. The DNA of the CDR3 is TGTGCCAGCAGCAGCGGGAGTTCCACAGATACGCAGTATTTT.

The CDR3 DNA is TGTGCCAGCAGCTTAGTCCCGCCCGAGCTCTCAACTAATTCACCCCTCCACTTT. Encoded protein: CASSLVPPELSTNSPLHF. The V gene is TRBV11-1, the J gene TRBJ1-6; D gene unclear. Deletions cut 1 base from V and 6 bases from J, with 19 bases between. The CDR3 is 18 residues long. Germline lookup yields CDR1 SGHAT and CDR2 FQDESV (reference sequence).

The CDR3 region has the DNA TGCGCCAGCAGCTTACGACTAGCGGGGTTCACAGATACGCAGTATTTT. This translates into CASSLRLAGFTDTQYF. J is TRBJ2-3 and V is TRBV5-1; 11 bases match TRBD2. Trimming cost V 2 bases and J 2 bases; bases outside gene matches: 4. The CDR3 runs 16 residues. Germline-derived CDR1 and CDR2 are SGHRS and YFSETQ.

The chain joins TRBV6-1 to TRBJ1-3; D gene ambiguous. The CDR3 consists of 16 residues. Germline V CDR1 and CDR2: MNHNS, SASEGT. V was pared by 1 base and J by 2 bases, with 12 bases between. The DNA for the CDR3 is TGTGCCAGCAGTGAAGTATGGACGGATACTGGAAACACCATATATTTT. This encodes CASSEVWTDTGNTIYF.

This clonotype was recorded at least ten times. The V and J genes are TRBV6-5 and TRBJ2-1; D is unresolved. Looked up from germline, CDR1 is MNHEY and CDR2 is SVGAGI. The CDR3 runs to 15 residues. The V end lost 0 bases, the J end lost 6 bases, and 12 bases lay between the germline ends. CDR3 in amino acids: CASSYSRNRLNEQFF. The CDR3 coding sequence is TGTGCCAGCAGTTACTCAAGGAACAGACTCAATGAGCAGTTCTTC.

This chain connects TRBV11-2 to TRBJ2-5, with D hard to call. V was trimmed by 1 base and J by 3 bases, leaving 9 bases between them. Germline V gene sequence: CDR1 SGHAT, CDR2 FQNNGV. The CDR3 runs to 14 residues. The CDR3: CASSLAPRKETQYF. CDR3 DNA: TGTGCCAGCAGCTTAGCGCCCAGAAAAGAGACCCAGTACTTC.

A remark on this clonotype: A read error may explain this, as a much larger clone is one base away. The chain links TRBV3-1 to TRBJ2-7; D is unresolved. The CDR3 extends over 12 amino acids. Germline V gene data show CDR1 as LGHDT and CDR2 as YNNKEL (reference sequence). This CDR3 reads CANSQSSYEQYF. The CDR3 DNA reads as TGTGCCAACAGCCAGAGCTCCTACGAGCAGTACTTC.

Ten or more counts support this clonotype. This chain links TRBV6-5 with TRBJ2-3, with no clear D. Germline-derived CDR1 and CDR2 are MNHEY and SVGAGI. The length of the CDR3 is 12 residues. V lost 2 bases and J lost 6, with 6 bases in between. CDR3 amino acids: CASSYLGDTQYF. As DNA, the CDR3 is TGTGCCAGCAGTTACCTTGGCGATACGCAGTATTTT.

The chain carries TRBV11-2 and TRBJ2-7; 7 bases are shared with TRBD2. V gave up 0 bases and J gave up 3 bases; unmatched junction bases: 8. The CDR3 is 16 amino acids. The germline V gene encodes CDR1 SGHAT and CDR2 FQNNGV. CDR3 DNA sequence: TGTGCCAGCAGCTTAGAGGGGTTCGGGAGGAACTACGAGCAGTACTTC. It encodes CASSLEGFGRNYEQYF. Full variable domain (remainder filled in from reference TRBV11-2 and TRBJ2-7): EAGVAQSPRYKIIEKRQSVAFWCNPISGHATLYWYQQILGQGPKLLIQFQNNGVVDDSQLPKDRFSAERLKGVDSTLKIQPAKLEDSAVYLCASSLEGFGRNYEQYFGPGTRLTVT.

The table lists this clonotype with a few counts. The CDR3 sequence is CASSLEASGEWWAKNIQYF. Here the CDR3 DNA reads TGTGCCAGCAGCTTAGAAGCTAGCGGGGAATGGTGGGCCAAAAACATTCAGTACTTC. V and J are TRBV11-1 and TRBJ2-4, with 9 bases aligning to TRBD2. CDR1 and CDR2 (germline): SGHAT, FQDESV (reference sequence). This CDR3 has 19 residues. V shed 1 base and J 1 base; nucleotides not matched to a gene: 11.

This clonotype was seen many times. In this CDR3 the conserved last residue, phenylalanine or tryptophan, is missing, so a read error is likely. The DNA is omitted, as the CDR3 cannot be located on it reliably, and the CDR3 follows TCRdb's listing. The rearrangement uses TRBV5-6 and TRBJ2-3. CDR1 and CDR2 (germline): SGHDT, YYEEEE. The CDR3 comprises 13 residues, both ends counted. The CDR3 region is CASSLAFGDEAHL.

In its sample, this clonotype was seen a few times. V gene TRBV9 combines with J gene TRBJ1-2; D gene unclear. V lost 8 bases, J lost 0 bases, and 14 bases lay in between. CDR1 is SGDLS and CDR2 is YYNGEE in the germline V gene. There are 14 residues in the CDR3. CDR3 amino acids: CASTNKRANYGYTF. Here the CDR3 DNA reads TGTGCCAGTACGAATAAGCGGGCTAACTATGGCTACACCTTC.

This chain links TRBV18 with TRBJ2-5; D not resolved. Germline CDR1 is KGHSH and CDR2 is LQKENI. The V end was cut by 1 base, the J end by 1 base, with 16 bases between. The CDR3 has 17 residues. The CDR3 region has the DNA TGTGCCAGCTCACCACGTCGTGGCAGATACCCCCAAGAGACCCAGTACTTC. It yields the protein CASSPRRGRYPQETQYF. The variable domain in full, with the rest retrieved from reference TRBV18 and TRBJ2-5, is NAGVMQNPRHLVRRRGQEARLRCSPMKGHSHVYWYRQLPEEGLKFMVYLQKENIIDESGMPKERFSAEFPKEGPSILRIQQVVRGDSAAYFCASSPRRGRYPQETQYFGPGTRLLVL.

This clonotype was observed a handful of times. J is TRBJ2-7 and V is TRBV9; tentative D call: TRBD1 (5 bases). The length of the CDR3 is 12 residues. V was clipped by 9 bases and J by 2 bases, with 12 bases between them. CDR1 and CDR2 (germline): SGDLS, YYNGEE. CDR3 DNA sequence: TGTGCCAACGACAGTGCGACCTACGAGCAGTACGTC. Residues: CANDSATYEQYV.